Each of the 5 T cell receptor beta chains below was sequenced from the same sample in a study of early T cells in non-severe SARS-CoV-2 infection. MiXCR, run by TCRdb on the 5' RACE reads, gives a single entry per CDR3 protein. The table includes roughly 50,000 distinct CDR3 sequences, 6.2% detected once. The material sequenced was whole blood, taken at baseline. All receptors come from an adult who was a healthcare worker with PCR-confirmed SARS-CoV-2 infection or an uninfected control (not recorded which).

This clonotype was counted at least ten times. This rearrangement joins TRBV7-6 to TRBJ2-2; no clear D. CDR1 and CDR2 (germline): SGHVS, FNYEAQ. V was clipped by 0 bases and J by 6 bases, with 5 bases between them. The CDR3 totals 13 residues. DNA of the CDR3: TGTGCCAGCAGCTTAGCTAACCCCGGGGAGCTGTTTTTT. As protein: CASSLANPGELFF.

This clonotype occurred many times. V gene TRBV28 combines with J gene TRBJ1-4, with 7 bases matching TRBD1. V was pared by 5 bases and J by 0 bases, with 6 bases of the junction left unmatched. This CDR3 has 16 residues. Germline CDR1 MDHEN, CDR2 SYDVKM. The CDR3 DNA is TGTGCCAGCAGTACGGGACAGCATGCAACTAATGAAAAACTGTTTTTT. It codes for CASSTGQHATNEKLFF.

Ten or more counts support this clonotype. The chain employs TRBV29-1 and TRBJ2-5, with 12 bases matching TRBD2. The CDR3 length is 16 residues. The ends lost 3 bases at V and 3 bases at J; junction bases unmatched: 8. Germline lookup yields CDR1 SQVTM and CDR2 ANQGSEA. The CDR3 DNA sequence: TGCAGCGTTGATGGGACCACTAGCGGGAGGAAAGAGACCCAGTACTTC. This codes for CSVDGTTSGRKETQYF.

Many counts were recorded for this clonotype. The rearrangement joins TRBV9 to TRBJ1-4; 8 bases fit TRBD1. Germline V gene lookup returns CDR1 SGDLS and CDR2 YYNGEE. The CDR3 sequence is 15 residues long. V lost 3 bases, J lost 3 bases, and 4 bases stayed unmatched. CDR3 coding DNA: TGTGCCAGCAGCGAGGGGGACAGGTCTAATGAAAAACTGTTTTTT. Residues: CASSEGDRSNEKLFF.

This clonotype has more than one count but fewer than ten. The chain recombines TRBV6-5 with TRBJ1-5; 10 bases line up with TRBD1. V was pared by 6 bases and J by 3 bases, with 8 bases of the junction left unmatched. The CDR3 extends over 16 amino acids. Germline CDR1 and CDR2: MNHEY and SVGAGI. The chain's CDR3 is CASRRTGGAANQPQHF. For the CDR3, the DNA is TGTGCCAGCAGACGGACAGGGGGGGCGGCCAATCAGCCCCAGCATTTT.